This entry features one TCR beta chain sequence. The antigen is not known. These data originate in a study of identical twins. TCRdb used MiXCR to reprocess the 5' RACE reads, holding one entry per CDR3 protein. The table includes around 280,000 distinct CDR3 sequences, under 9% detected once. Study-level findings and limits: Twin pairs had excess sharing that was weaker in beta out-of-frame sequences.

The V gene end was trimmed by 3 bases and the J gene end by 8 bases; junction bases not matched to a gene: 9. The length of the CDR3 is 15 residues. CDR1 and CDR2 from the germline V gene are LNHDA and SQIVND (reference sequence). This sample also belongs to another study, concerning yellow fever vaccine responses in identical twins.

Sequencing was carried out using memory (CD45RO+) T cells sorted from blood. The rearrangement links TRBV19 to TRBJ2-1; 8 nucleotides match TRBD2. The TCR originated in a woman aged 18-29 years in good health. CDR3 residues: CASSISSGVVYEQFF. CDR3 sequence (DNA): TGTGCCAGTAGTATCAGTAGCGGGGTTGTGTATGAGCAGTTCTTC. The complete variable domain, with remaining parts taken from reference TRBV19 and TRBJ2-1, reads DGGITQSPKYLFRKEGQNVTLSCEQNLNHDAMYWYRQDPGQGLRLIYYSQIVNDFQKGDIAEGYSVSREKKESFPLTVTSAQKNPTAFYLCASSISSGVVYEQFFGPGTRLTVL.